This T cell receptor beta chain was sequenced for a study of cytomegalovirus exposure and HLA in healthy donors. CDR3 size: 13 residues. Trimming cost V 2 bases and J 3 bases, with 7 bases left between them. Germline V gene data show CDR1 as MNHEY and CDR2 as SVGAGI. The PCR employed 60 Vbeta primers together with 13 Jbeta primers. Assay: immunoSEQ multiplex PCR; the TCRdb copy retains only in-frame clones and omits some. The sample includes roughly 200,000 clones, under 70% of them seen just once. This chain links TRBV6-5 with TRBJ1-2; the D is unclear. This TCR was recovered from a man in his forties or fifties in good health and CMV-seropositive. The sample taken for sequencing was PBMCs. In DNA, the CDR3 is TGTGCCAGCAGTTACAACAGATACTATGGCTACACCTTC. Translation gives CASSYNRYYGYTF.